These T cell receptor beta chains were read from a single sample in a study of T cells in pancreatic ductal adenocarcinoma. Method: immunoSEQ multiplex PCR; TCRdb's copy keeps in-frame clones and lacks some. The table lists roughly 100,000 clones, more than 90% of them singletons. The sample was PBMCs. The origin of the receptors is a human donor with pancreatic ductal adenocarcinoma. The CDR3 runs from the conserved cysteine through the conserved F or W. D genes are given only for firm matches. Some rows mark clone size as missing; the rest say once, few, many or name a class of expanded clone.

>TRBV5-1|NA|NA|TRBJ2-5
TGCGCCAGCAGCTTTGGTCAGGGCCGAGAGACCCAGTACTTC
CASSFGQGRETQYF
>TRBV6-5|NA|NA|TRBJ1-4
TGTGCCAGCAGTCCCCTCCGCGGGGTTAATGAAAAACTGTTTTTT
CASSPLRGVNEKLFF
>TRBV18|NA|TRBD2|TRBJ2-3
TGTGCCAGCTCACCAGTTAAGGTGGCTAGCGGGAGCACAGATACGCAGTATTTT
CASSPVKVASGSTDTQYF
>TRBV5-1|NA|NA|TRBJ2-3
TGCGCCAGCAGCCCCGACAGAAGTGATTCAGATACGCAGTATTTT
CASSPDRSDSDTQYF
>TRBV7-8|NA|NA|TRBJ2-1
TGTGCCAGCAGCAAACCGGGGCGTGGAGGGGATGAGCAGTTCTTC
CASSKPGRGGDEQFF
>TRBV28|NA|NA|TRBJ1-1
TGTGCCAGCAGACCACAGGGTTCGTATGAAGCTTTCTTT
CASRPQGSYEAFF
>TRBV11-2|NA|TRBD1|TRBJ1-1
TGTGCCAGCAGCTTAGTACAGGGGGTTTTGATGAACACTGAAGCTTTCTTT
CASSLVQGVLMNTEAFF
>TRBV7-7|NA|NA|TRBJ2-7
TGTGCTAGCAGCCCCACCACTAGCTCCCACTACGAGCAGTACTTC
CASSPTTSSHYEQYF
>TRBV10-3|NA|TRBD2|TRBJ2-2
TGTGCCATCAGGGCCAGCGGGAGTGGGGCCGGGGAGCTGTTTTTT
CAIRASGSGAGELFF
>TRBV28|NA|TRBD1|TRBJ2-3
TGTGCCGGACAGGGGGACACAGATACGCAGTATTTT
CAGQGDTDTQYF
>TRBV11-3|NA|NA|TRBJ2-1
TGTGCCAGCAGCTTCGGGGACGGGGGAGAGCAGTTCTTC
CASSFGDGGEQFF
>TRBV10-3|NA|NA|TRBJ2-5
TGTGCCATCAGTGTTGACAGGATTCAAGAGACCCAGTACTTC
CAISVDRIQETQYF
>TRBV15|NA|TRBD1|TRBJ1-5
TGTGCCACCAGCTTTGGGCAGGGGGTAAATCAGCCCCAGCATTTT
CATSFGQGVNQPQHF
>TRBV15|few|TRBD1|TRBJ2-6
TGTGCCACCACGGACAGGGCTAACTCTGGGGCCAACGTCCTGACTTTC
CATTDRANSGANVLTF
>TRBV4-3|NA|TRBD1|TRBJ2-7
TGCGCCAGCAGCCAAGCCGGGACAGTCATCTACGAGCAGTACTTC
CASSQAGTVIYEQYF
>TRBV19|NA|NA|TRBJ2-2
TGTGCCAGTAGTATCCAAGGACTCGTCGGGGAGCTGTTTTTT
CASSIQGLVGELFF
>TRBV7-3|NA|NA|TRBJ1-5
TGTGCCAGCAGCTTATCCCATTATCAGCCCCAGCATTTT
CASSLSHYQPQHF
>TRBV5-4|NA|NA|TRBJ2-7
TGTGCCAGCAGCTTGCAGGGGATTTCCCACGAGCAGTACTTC
CASSLQGISHEQYF
>TRBV10-1|NA|NA|TRBJ2-3
TGCGCCAGCAGGGCCGGCAGGGCGACAGATACGCAGTATTTT
CASRAGRATDTQYF
>TRBV5-1|NA|NA|TRBJ2-1
TGCGCCAGCAGACAATCACACGACAGCTCCTACAATGAGCAGTTCTTC
CASRQSHDSSYNEQFF
>TRBV5-1|NA|TRBD2|TRBJ2-1
TGCGCCAGCAGCATCCAGCGGGAGGGGGGTGAGCAGTTCTTC
CASSIQREGGEQFF
>TRBV6-5|NA|NA|TRBJ2-7
TGTGCCAGCAGAAGACAGAACCCCTACGAGCAGTACTTC
CASRRQNPYEQYF
>TRBV5-6|NA|TRBD2|TRBJ2-1
TGTGCCAGCAGCTTCGGGACTAGCGGGAGCTCTGGCGATGAGCAGTTCTTC
CASSFGTSGSSGDEQFF
>TRBV6-5|NA|NA|TRBJ1-2
TGTGCCAGCAGCCAAGATCGGGATTCTCACTATGGCTACACCTTC
CASSQDRDSHYGYTF
>TRBV7-9|once|TRBD2|TRBJ2-3
TGTGCCAGCAGCCGGGGGGGCGCCGGGACAGATACGCAGTATTTT
CASSRGGAGTDTQYF
>TRBV5-4|NA|NA|TRBJ2-3
TGTGCCAGCAGCTCGGGCAGACGGGGACCCTGGGGGGAAGCAGATACGCAGTATTTT
CASSSGRRGPWGEADTQYF
>TRBV30|NA|NA|TRBJ1-4
TGTGCCTGCTGGGGGAACAGGGCTAATGAAAAACTGTTTTTT
CACWGNRANEKLFF
>TRBV7-2|NA|NA|TRBJ1-5
TGTGCCAGCAGCTTAGACGAGAATGGTCAGCCCCAGCATTTT
CASSLDENGQPQHF
>TRBV30|NA|TRBD1|TRBJ1-2
TGTGCCTGGAGAAGAGGGGGCGATGGCTACACCTTC
CAWRRGGDGYTF
>TRBV19|NA|NA|TRBJ2-1
TGTGCCATCATCAACAATGAGCAGTTCTTC
CAIINNEQFF
>TRBV7-3|NA|TRBD2|TRBJ2-1
TGTGCCAGCAGCTTTCTAGCGGGAGTTCCCTACAATGAGCAGTTCTTC
CASSFLAGVPYNEQFF
>TRBV5-4|NA|TRBD1|TRBJ2-7
TGTGCCAGCAGCTCGAATGGACAGGGGCCCAGGGGGAGCGAGCAGTACTTC
CASSSNGQGPRGSEQYF
>TRBV4-1|NA|TRBD2|TRBJ2-1
TGCGCCAGCAGCCAGGCGGGGGATGAGCAGTTCTTC
CASSQAGDEQFF
>TRBV10-3|NA|NA|TRBJ1-5
TGTGCCATCAGTGATTCGGGACAATATAGCAATCAGCCCCAGCATTTT
CAISDSGQYSNQPQHF
>TRBV7-2|NA|TRBD2|TRBJ2-3
TGTGCCAGCAGCTTAGTGCCGCTAGCGGGTAACGCAGATACGCAGTATTTT
CASSLVPLAGNADTQYF
>TRBV7-6|NA|NA|TRBJ1-4
TGTGCCAGCAGCTTAGACAGTGGCGAAAAACTGTTTTTT
CASSLDSGEKLFF
>TRBV6-5|NA|TRBD1|TRBJ2-7
TGTGCCAGCAGCCTTGGGACAGGAGCTCGGTACGAGCAGTACTTC
CASSLGTGARYEQYF
>TRBV6-5|NA|NA|TRBJ2-7
TGTGCCAGCAGTTACGATCGGAGTCCCAACTACGAGCAGTACTTC
CASSYDRSPNYEQYF
>TRBV14|NA|TRBD1|TRBJ2-7
TGTGCCAGCAGCCAGTACAGGGGATCCTACGAGCAGTACTTC
CASSQYRGSYEQYF
>TRBV5-4|NA|NA|TRBJ2-7
TGTGCCAGCAGCTCACAGGGTGCGTACGAGCAGTACTTC
CASSSQGAYEQYF
>TRBV18|once|TRBD1|TRBJ2-7
TGTGCCAGCTCCCGGGACAGATTTTACGAGCAGTACTTC
CASSRDRFYEQYF
>TRBV19|NA|TRBD2|TRBJ2-2
TGTGCCAGTATCTCGCGGGAGGGCCCCGGGGAGCTGTTTTTT
CASISREGPGELFF
>TRBV25-1|NA|NA|TRBJ2-6
TGTGCCAGCAGTTTCGGTTCTGGGGCCAACGTCCTGACTTTC
CASSFGSGANVLTF
>TRBV28|once|NA|TRBJ2-3
TGTGCCAGTCGACGAGGATGGGGGGAAAGCACAGATACGCAGTATTTT
CASRRGWGESTDTQYF
>TRBV29-1|NA|TRBD2|TRBJ2-1
TGCAGCGTGCAAAGCCTTAGCGGGAGTGCCTACAATGAGCAGTTCTTC
CSVQSLSGSAYNEQFF
>TRBV27|NA|TRBD2|TRBJ2-7
TGTGCCAGCAGTTTAACGTTAGAGCGGGGCTACGAGCAGTACTTC
CASSLTLERGYEQYF
>TRBV28|NA|NA|TRBJ2-5
TGTGCCAGCACCCCCTTCCGGACTGGCGGCCAAGAGACCCAGTACTTC
CASTPFRTGGQETQYF
>TRBV4-2|once|NA|TRBJ2-7
TGTGCCAGCAGCCCTCAGGAGAGCGGCTACGAGCAGTACTTC
CASSPQESGYEQYF
>TRBV10-1|NA|NA|TRBJ2-7
TGCGCCAGCAGTGAGGAGGGAGGTCGGTCCGAGCAGTACTTC
CASSEEGGRSEQYF
>TRBV28|few|NA|TRBJ2-1
TGTGCCAGCAGTGGCGGGTCCCCCAATGAGCAGTTCTTC
CASSGGSPNEQFF